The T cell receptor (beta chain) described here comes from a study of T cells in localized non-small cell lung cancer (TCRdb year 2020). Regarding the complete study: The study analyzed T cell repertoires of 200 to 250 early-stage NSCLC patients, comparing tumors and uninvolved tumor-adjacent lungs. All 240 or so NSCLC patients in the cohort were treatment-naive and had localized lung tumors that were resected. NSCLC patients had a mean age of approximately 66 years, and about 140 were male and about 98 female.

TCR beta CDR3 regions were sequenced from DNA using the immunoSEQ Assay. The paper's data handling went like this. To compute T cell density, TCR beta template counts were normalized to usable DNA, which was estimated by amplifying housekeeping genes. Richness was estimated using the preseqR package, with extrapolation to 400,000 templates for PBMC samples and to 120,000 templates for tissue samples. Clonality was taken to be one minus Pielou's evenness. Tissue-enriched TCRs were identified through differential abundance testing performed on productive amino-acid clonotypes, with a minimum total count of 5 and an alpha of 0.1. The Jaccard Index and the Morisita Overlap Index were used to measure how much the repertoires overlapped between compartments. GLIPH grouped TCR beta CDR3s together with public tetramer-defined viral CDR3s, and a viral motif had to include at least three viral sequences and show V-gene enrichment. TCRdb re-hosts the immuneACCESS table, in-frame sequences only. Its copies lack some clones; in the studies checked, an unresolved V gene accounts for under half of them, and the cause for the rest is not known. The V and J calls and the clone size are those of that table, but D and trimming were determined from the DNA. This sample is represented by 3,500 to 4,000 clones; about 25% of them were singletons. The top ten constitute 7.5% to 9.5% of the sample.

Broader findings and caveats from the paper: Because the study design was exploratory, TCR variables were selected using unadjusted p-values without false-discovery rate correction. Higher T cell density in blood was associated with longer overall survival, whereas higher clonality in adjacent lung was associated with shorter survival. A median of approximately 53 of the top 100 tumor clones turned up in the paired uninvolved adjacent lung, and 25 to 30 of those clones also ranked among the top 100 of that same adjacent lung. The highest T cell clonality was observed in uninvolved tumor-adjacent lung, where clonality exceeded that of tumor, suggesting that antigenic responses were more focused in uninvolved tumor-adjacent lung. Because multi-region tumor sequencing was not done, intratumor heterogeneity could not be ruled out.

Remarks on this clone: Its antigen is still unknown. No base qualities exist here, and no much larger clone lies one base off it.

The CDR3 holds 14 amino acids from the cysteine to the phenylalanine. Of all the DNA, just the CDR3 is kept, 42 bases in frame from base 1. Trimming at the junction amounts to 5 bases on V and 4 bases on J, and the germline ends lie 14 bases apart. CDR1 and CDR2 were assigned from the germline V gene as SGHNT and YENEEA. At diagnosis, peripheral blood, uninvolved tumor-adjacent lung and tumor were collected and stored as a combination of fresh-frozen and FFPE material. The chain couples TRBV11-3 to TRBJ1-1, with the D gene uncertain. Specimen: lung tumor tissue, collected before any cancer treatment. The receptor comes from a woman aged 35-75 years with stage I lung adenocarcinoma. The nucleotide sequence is TGTGCCAGCAGCCCCCTCGGTGGCGGCACTGAAGCTTTCTTT. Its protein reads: CASSPLGGGTEAFF.